This T cell receptor beta chain appears in the sequencing data of a study of blood T cell repertoires in COVID-19. Looking at the study overall: Samples of COVID-19 (acute and convalescent) were obtained from the United States, Italy and Spain. Sample material is recorded as cDNA or gDNA derived from T cells, B-cell-depleted T cells, or PBMCs.

Original methodology: The authors estimated nucleated cell counts from reference gene primer amplification. TCRdb keeps only in-frame clones here, not all; method: immunoSEQ multiplex PCR. D and trimming come from the DNA, and the V and J calls and clone size come from that table. The table shows about 250,000 clones, with roughly 88% occurring only once. The CDR3 runs to 16 residues. Trimming took 5 bases from V and 4 from J; bases not matched to a gene: 9. Germline lookup yields CDR1 SGHTA and CDR2 FQGNSA. The chain is built from TRBV7-2 and TRBJ2-7, with TRBD2 identical over 12 bases. This receptor was taken from a man older than 75 with acute or convalescent COVID-19. Sequenced input: peripheral blood. The CDR3: CASSPRSSGGAYEQYF. CDR3 DNA sequence: TGTGCCAGCAGCCCCCGATCTAGCGGGGGGGCTTACGAGCAGTACTTC.